These 26 T cell receptor beta chains came from one sample sequenced in a study of beta chain features in type 1 diabetes. As every portion of the isolated RNA was reverse transcribed, the sequencing read expressed TCRB transcripts. The table came from immunoSEQ multiplex PCR; TCRdb's copy has only in-frame clones and leaves some out. The sample records about 410,000 clones, around 13% being singletons. Sequences were obtained from naive CD4+ T cells from blood. All receptors derive from a man aged 25 to 45 in good health.

V and J are TRBV4-1 and TRBJ1-3; D gene uncertain. CDR1 is MGHRA and CDR2 is YSYEKL in the germline V gene. This CDR3 has 13 amino acids. Trimming removed 1 base at V and 6 bases at J, with 7 bases between. The DNA of the CDR3 is TGCGCCAGCAGCCAAGGGACGGCAAACACCATATATTTT. Protein product: CASSQGTANTIYF.

This clone was picked up a small number of times. This sequence joins TRBV7-9 and TRBJ2-7; D possibly corresponds to TRBD1 (5 bases). The ends were cut back, 2 bases at V and 6 bases at J, with 14 bases in the middle. The CDR3 has 14 amino acids. From germline, CDR1 is SEHNR and CDR2 FQNEAQ (reference sequence). The CDR3 here is CASSLSVRAGEQYF. The CDR3 region has the DNA TGTGCCAGCAGCTTATCGGTCAGGGCTGGCGAGCAGTACTTC.

The rearrangement links TRBV10-3 to TRBJ1-2, with 7 bases identical to TRBD1. CDR1 and CDR2 from the germline V gene are ENHRY and SYGVKD. CDR3 size: 13 residues. Trimming took 8 bases from V and 7 from J; bases not matched to a gene: 10. The CDR3 DNA follows: TGTGCCATCGGGGGAGACAGGGCCGCTGGCTACACCTTC. Its protein product is CAIGGDRAAGYTF.

The chain recombines TRBV2 with TRBJ1-2; possibly TRBD1 for D (5 bases). Trimming shortened V by 5 bases and J by 7 bases, and 8 bases separated the two germline ends. The germline V gene has CDR1 SNHLY and CDR2 FYNNEI. This CDR3 has 11 amino acids. The CDR3 region has the DNA TGTGCCAGCAGTCCCACAGGTGGCTACACCTTC. Translating it yields CASSPTGGYTF.

This clone was counted a single time. The chain links TRBV7-2 to TRBJ1-2; D gene uncertain. Germline V gene sequence: CDR1 SGHTA, CDR2 FQGNSA. The germline V and J ends were trimmed by 0 bases and 3 bases, with 8 bases remaining between them. There are 14 residues in the CDR3. CDR3 sequence: CASSLALHYYGYTF. The CDR3 nucleotides are TGTGCCAGCAGCTTAGCGCTCCACTACTATGGCTACACCTTC.

V gene TRBV7-2 combines with J gene TRBJ1-5; weak D call: TRBD1 (6 bases). The CDR3 is 13 residues long. V was cut by 5 bases and J by 7 bases, with 12 bases left in between. CDR1 and CDR2 from the germline V gene are SGHTA and FQGNSA. DNA for the CDR3: TGTGCCAGCAGCCTCAGGGGAATGCAGCCCCAGCATTTT. The encoded protein is CASSLRGMQPQHF.

The chain has TRBV7-9 and TRBJ2-7; 14 bases map to TRBD2. CDR3 length: 16 residues. From germline, CDR1 is SEHNR and CDR2 FQNEAQ (reference sequence). V shed 1 base and J 4 bases; nucleotides not matched to a gene: 3. In DNA form, the CDR3 reads TGTGCCAGCAGCTTAGTGGGGACTAGCGGGAGTTACGAGCAGTACGTC. Translated: CASSLVGTSGSYEQYV.

This chain connects TRBV11-2 to TRBJ2-1; D is unresolved. Germline-derived CDR1 and CDR2 are SGHAT and FQNNGV. V was cut by 1 base and J by 2 bases, with 12 bases left in between. This CDR3 contains 16 residues. The DNA for the CDR3 is TGTGCCAGCAGCTTAGTTGGGTCAGTACCCTACAATGAGCAGTTCTTC. Its protein is CASSLVGSVPYNEQFF.

The rearrangement uses TRBV9 and TRBJ2-1, with TRBD1 matching over 7 bases. V lost 5 bases, J lost 0 bases, and 2 bases stayed unmatched. The CDR3 length is 14 residues. The germline gives CDR1 SGDLS, CDR2 YYNGEE. The CDR3 sequence is CASRGTDSYNEQFF. DNA for the CDR3: TGTGCCAGCAGGGGGACAGACTCCTACAATGAGCAGTTCTTC.

The genes are TRBV7-2 and TRBJ2-7; D is uncertain. CDR1 SGHTA and CDR2 FQGNSA come from the germline V gene. The CDR3 consists of 12 residues. V lost 0 bases to trimming and J lost 6 bases, with 6 bases between them. The CDR3 is CASSLAVGEQYV. CDR3 DNA sequence: TGTGCCAGCAGCTTAGCAGTTGGCGAGCAGTACGTC.

The rearrangement links TRBV7-2 to TRBJ1-1; a weak D match, TRBD1 (6 bases). The V end was cut by 6 bases, the J end by 8 bases, with 19 bases between. The CDR3 runs to 14 residues. Germline V gives CDR1 SGHTA, CDR2 FQGNSA. The CDR3 nucleotides are TGTGCCAGCAGAATTAGGGGGATGGCGCTCGAAGCTTTCTTT. This sequence encodes CASRIRGMALEAFF.

This clone appeared a few times. The rearrangement links TRBV7-2 to TRBJ2-7; D is possibly TRBD2 (6 bases). Germline V gives CDR1 SGHTA, CDR2 FQGNSA. V was pared by 2 bases and J by 6 bases, with 14 bases between. CDR3 length: 14 amino acids. In DNA form, the CDR3 reads TGTGCCAGCAGCTTAACGGGAGATCGCTCCGAGCAGTACGTC. Protein sequence: CASSLTGDRSEQYV.

V and J are TRBV30 and TRBJ1-3; no clear D. The CDR3 sequence is 13 residues long. Germline lookup yields CDR1 GTSNPN and CDR2 SVGIG (reference sequence). Trimming shortened V by 8 bases and J by 0 bases, and 11 bases separated the two germline ends. CDR3: CARAGRSGNTIYF. DNA for the CDR3: TGTGCCCGGGCGGGCCGCTCTGGAAACACCATATATTTT.

Notes on this clone: Within the sample, other DNA sequences also encode this same CDR3. V is TRBV30 and J is TRBJ2-5, with D uncertain. Germline V gene lookup returns CDR1 GTSNPN and CDR2 SVGIG (reference sequence). The CDR3 length is 11 residues. V was pared by 2 bases and J by 3 bases, with 4 bases between. The DNA for the CDR3 is TGTGCCTGGAGTTCAAAAGAGACCCAGTACTTC. This sequence encodes CAWSSKETQYF.

This clone was detected only a few times. The gene calls are TRBV7-2 and TRBJ1-1, with 8 nucleotides matching TRBD1. Germline V gene lookup returns CDR1 SGHTA and CDR2 FQGNSA. The CDR3 covers 14 residues. The trim removed 4 bases at V and 2 bases at J, leaving 3 bases unmatched. CDR3 bases: TGTGCCAGCAGCTGGACAGGGTTTAACACTGAAGCTTTCTTT. Amino acid sequence: CASSWTGFNTEAFF.

The gene calls are TRBV9 and TRBJ1-3; 9 nucleotides match TRBD1. Germline loops: CDR1 SGDLS, CDR2 YYNGEE. Trimming at V came to 3 bases and at J to 1 base, leaving 5 bases not matched to a gene. This CDR3 comprises 16 residues. The CDR3 coding sequence is TGTGCCAGCAGCGGGCCACAGGGGGCATCTGGAAACACCATATATTTT. Translated, it gives CASSGPQGASGNTIYF.

The chain joins TRBV6-5 to TRBJ2-7; 8 nucleotides align to TRBD1. After removal of 4 bases from V and 3 bases from J, the junction contained 8 bases not matched to a gene. The CDR3 extends over 15 amino acids. The germline gives CDR1 MNHEY, CDR2 SVGAGI. CDR3 in amino acids: CASSSRTGRVYEQYF. The CDR3 coding sequence is TGTGCCAGCAGTTCACGGACAGGGCGAGTCTACGAGCAGTACTTC.

This clone has only a few counts. The sample carries other DNA sequences with the same CDR3. V usage is TRBV20-1 and J usage is TRBJ1-2; no reliable D call. With 6 bases removed from V and 8 bases from J, the gap between germline ends came to 13 bases. The CDR3 is 11 residues long. Germline CDR1 is DFQATT and CDR2 is SNEGSKA (reference sequence). CDR3 DNA: TGCAGTGCCCCATCCACCGGGGGCTACACCTTC. This translates into CSAPSTGGYTF.

The rearrangement links TRBV9 to TRBJ2-7, with a weak D call TRBD2 (6 bases). This CDR3 is 17 amino acids long. From germline, CDR1 is SGDLS and CDR2 YYNGEE. Trimming took off 3 bases at V and 7 bases at J, with 26 bases between the two ends. The DNA of the CDR3 is TGTGCCAGCAGCGCCGTGGGGACTCAAGAAACGACGGGGGAGCAGTACGTC. Residues: CASSAVGTQETTGEQYV.

V is TRBV5-1 and J is TRBJ2-3; 8 bases match TRBD2. This CDR3 contains 16 residues. Germline trimming cut 4 bases from V and 1 base from J; bases unmatched to any gene: 8. Germline CDR1 is SGHRS and CDR2 is YFSETQ. The CDR3 loop is CASSLETGGRTDTQYF. CDR3 nucleotides: TGCGCCAGCAGCCTAGAAACGGGAGGGCGCACAGATACGCAGTATTTT.

This clone was found a few times. The V gene is TRBV12-5, the J gene TRBJ1-1, with TRBD1 as a possible D gene (6 bases). This CDR3 comprises 14 residues. V gave up 7 bases and J gave up 5 bases, with 17 bases separating them. Germline V CDR1 and CDR2: LGHNT, FRNRAP. The CDR3 here is CASAGGPRGTEAFF. CDR3 DNA: TGTGCTAGTGCTGGGGGCCCGAGAGGGACTGAAGCTTTCTTT.

V gene TRBV18 combines with J gene TRBJ1-2; TRBD1 matches 8 bases. Germline V gene sequence: CDR1 KGHSH, CDR2 LQKENI. The CDR3 extends over 14 amino acids. J lost 6 bases, V lost 2 bases, and 5 bases had no gene match. The DNA of the CDR3 is TGTGCCAGCTCACCATCATTGACAGGGGATGGCTACACCTTC. Protein sequence: CASSPSLTGDGYTF.

Only a few counts were recorded for this clone. The chain joins TRBV18 to TRBJ2-3, with 13 bases aligning to TRBD2. Germline values: CDR1 KGHSH, CDR2 LQKENI. J gave up 6 bases and V 4 bases, and 13 bases lay outside the gene matches. The length of the CDR3 is 18 residues. The CDR3 nucleotides are TGTGCCAGCTCACTGTCCCGGGATGGACTAGCGGGAGCTGATACGCAGTATTTT. Its protein is CASSLSRDGLAGADTQYF.

This clone appeared a few times. The gene calls are TRBV20-1 and TRBJ1-1; D gene unclear. Trimming took 7 bases from V and 11 from J, leaving 17 bases between them. This CDR3 is built from 11 residues. Germline loops: CDR1 DFQATT, CDR2 SNEGSKA (reference sequence). The CDR3 DNA reads TGCAGTGTACAGCTAATTGAAAGGGCTTTCTTT. This gives the protein CSVQLIERAFF.

This rearrangement joins TRBV2 to TRBJ2-7; D is possibly TRBD2 (6 bases). This CDR3 comprises 13 residues. Trimming took off 6 bases at V and 7 bases at J, with 16 bases between the two ends. Germline V CDR1 and CDR2: SNHLY, FYNNEI. The CDR3 spells CASRAGTPGEQYV. The CDR3 region has the DNA TGTGCCAGCAGGGCCGGGACTCCGGGGGAGCAGTACGTC.

The J gene is TRBJ1-4, the V gene TRBV30; 7 bases map to TRBD1. With V trimmed by 3 bases and J by 2 bases, 6 bases remained unmatched. The CDR3 is 15 amino acids. Germline lookup yields CDR1 GTSNPN and CDR2 SVGIG (reference sequence). The CDR3 DNA follows: TGTGCCTGGAGAGGGACAGACGGGACTAATGAAAAACTGTTTTTT. It is translated as CAWRGTDGTNEKLFF.